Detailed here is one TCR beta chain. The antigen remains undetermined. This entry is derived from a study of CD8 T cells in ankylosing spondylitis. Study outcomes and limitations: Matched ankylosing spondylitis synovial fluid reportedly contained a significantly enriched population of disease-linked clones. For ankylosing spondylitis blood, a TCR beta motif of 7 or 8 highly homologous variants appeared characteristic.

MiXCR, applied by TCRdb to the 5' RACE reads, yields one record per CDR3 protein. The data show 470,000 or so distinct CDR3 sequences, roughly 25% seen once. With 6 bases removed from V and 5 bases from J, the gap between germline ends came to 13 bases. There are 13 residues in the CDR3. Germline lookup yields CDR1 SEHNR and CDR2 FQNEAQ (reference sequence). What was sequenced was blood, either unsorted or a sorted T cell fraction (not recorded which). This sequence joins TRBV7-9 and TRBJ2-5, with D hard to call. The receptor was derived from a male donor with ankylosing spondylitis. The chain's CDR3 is CASSPRLGETQYF. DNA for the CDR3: TGTGCCAGCAGTCCCCGTCTGGGGGAGACCCAGTACTTC.